The 23 T cell receptor beta chains below come from one sample, sequenced in a study of cytotoxic CD8 clonotypes in ibrutinib-treated CLL (dated by TCRdb to the early 2020s). Library prep was done by the immunoSEQ multiplex PCR assay. TCRdb holds this immuneACCESS table with in-frame rearrangements only. Some clones are missing; in checked studies, unresolved V genes explain under half, and the rest has no known cause. This sample is represented by around 70,000 clones; approximately 90% of them were singletons. Around 3.3% of the sample belongs to the ten largest clones. Sample time point, as interpreted from the label and publication: about eleven months on ibrutinib. This specimen consisted of PBMCs, obtained after 12 months of ibrutinib treatment. These receptors all come from a human donor with chronic lymphocytic leukemia.

The chain recombines TRBV5-5 with TRBJ1-5; TRBD1 agrees at 7 bases. Losses at the gene ends were 4 bases for V and 5 bases for J; bases not matched to a gene: 3. The length of the CDR3 is 13 residues. CDR1 and CDR2 from the germline V gene are SGHKS and YYEKEE (reference sequence). For the CDR3, the DNA is TGTGCCAGCAGCCACGACAGGGATCAGCCCCAGCATTTT. Its protein is CASSHDRDQPQHF.

This sequence joins TRBV5-4 and TRBJ2-2, with 9 bases aligning to TRBD2. Germline loops: CDR1 SGHNT, CDR2 YYREEE (reference sequence). Unmatched junction bases numbered 4, after V lost 2 bases and J lost 5 bases. The CDR3 has 15 residues. The CDR3, as DNA: TGTGCCAGCAGCTTTGGACTAGCGATGACCGGGGAGCTGTTTTTT. Translation gives CASSFGLAMTGELFF.

This clone was seen once. The chain links TRBV2 to TRBJ2-7; D is unclear. Trimming removed 3 bases at V and 4 bases at J, with 4 bases between. Germline CDR1 reads SNHLY; CDR2 reads FYNNEI. The CDR3 is 11 amino acids. The CDR3 reads CASSDSYEQYF. CDR3 nucleotides: TGTGCCAGCAGTGATTCTTACGAGCAGTACTTC.

For this clone: In the same sample, other DNA sequences code for this CDR3. The rearrangement uses TRBV7-6 and TRBJ1-2; a possible D gene is TRBD1 (6 bases). Trimming took 4 bases from V and 8 from J, leaving 17 bases between them. This CDR3 is built from 14 residues. The germline gives CDR1 SGHVS, CDR2 FNYEAQ. CDR3 residues: CASSSLDSPGGYTF. The CDR3, as DNA: TGTGCCAGCAGCTCCCTGGACAGCCCGGGGGGCTACACCTTC.

This rearrangement joins TRBV21-1 to TRBJ2-7. TRBV21-1 is a listed pseudogene. CDR3 length: 16 residues. CDR3 in DNA: TGTGCCAGCAGCAAAGCGCTTGGGCCTCGGAGATACGAGCAGTACTTC. Translating it yields CASSKALGPRRYEQYF.

CDR3 amino acids: CATWDGSSYEQYF. CDR3 sequence (DNA): TGTGCCACCTGGGACGGCAGCTCCTACGAGCAGTACTTC. The chain links TRBV28 to TRBJ2-7; D could derive from TRBD1 or TRBD2 (5 bases each). Germline lookup yields CDR1 MDHEN and CDR2 SYDVKM. This CDR3 region has 13 residues. V gave up 10 bases and J gave up 0 bases, with 13 bases separating them.

This chain connects TRBV27 to TRBJ2-7; D unresolved. Between the trimmed V and J ends, which lost 3 bases and 1 base, there was a span of 13 bases. The CDR3 runs 15 residues. Germline V gene data show CDR1 as MNHEY and CDR2 as SMNVEV (reference sequence). CDR3 in DNA: TGTGCCAGCAGTTTCTGGGTCTCCCAGTCCTACGAGCAGTACTTC. It translates to CASSFWVSQSYEQYF.

This chain uses TRBV6-6 with TRBJ1-2; 11 bases map to TRBD1. J lost 6 bases, V lost 0 bases, and 3 bases had no gene match. CDR1 and CDR2 (germline): MNHNY, SVGAGI (reference sequence). This CDR3 spans 15 amino acids. The CDR3 reads CASSYSGQGVHGYTF. DNA for the CDR3: TGTGCCAGCAGTTACTCGGGACAGGGGGTCCATGGCTACACCTTC.

This chain connects TRBV5-4 to TRBJ2-7, with 10 nucleotides matching TRBD1. Trimming at V came to 4 bases and at J to 0 bases, leaving 4 bases not matched to a gene. Germline CDR1 SGHNT, CDR2 YYREEE (reference sequence). The CDR3 has 15 residues. The CDR3 DNA follows: TGTGCCAGCAGCCCGGGACAGGGGATCTCCTACGAGCAGTACTTC. Translated, it gives CASSPGQGISYEQYF.

The chain couples TRBV14 to TRBJ2-1; D gene unclear. The V gene's germline CDR1 is SGHDN and CDR2 FVKESK. Trimming took 6 bases from V and 4 from J, leaving 13 bases between them. The CDR3 runs to 14 residues. CDR3 in amino acids: CASSPITRYNEQFF. The CDR3 DNA follows: TGTGCCAGCAGTCCTATAACCCGTTACAATGAGCAGTTCTTC.

The rearrangement links TRBV7-8 to TRBJ2-7, with TRBD2 matching over 12 bases. Germline V gene lookup returns CDR1 SGHVS and CDR2 FQNEAQ. This CDR3 comprises 14 residues. Trimming at V came to 6 bases and at J to 4 bases, leaving 4 bases not matched to a gene. The CDR3 loop is CASRLAGGPYEQYF. In nucleotides, the CDR3 is TGTGCCAGCAGACTAGCGGGAGGCCCGTACGAGCAGTACTTC.

The rearrangement joins TRBV5-6 to TRBJ2-5, with TRBD1 matching 10 bases. V dropped 4 bases and J dropped 5; count of bases not matched to a gene: 8. Germline lookup yields CDR1 SGHDT and CDR2 YYEEEE. This CDR3 has 15 amino acids. CDR3 nucleotides: TGTGCCAGCAGCAGGCGACAGGGGGCTGGTGAGACCCAGTACTTC. Amino acid sequence: CASSRRQGAGETQYF. Based on the CDR3 plus reference TRBV5-6 and TRBJ2-5, the full variable domain is DAGVTQSPTHLIKTRGQQVTLRCSPKSGHDTVSWYQQALGQGPQFIFQYYEEEERQRGNFPDRFSGHQFPNYSSELNVNALLLGDSALYLCASSRRQGAGETQYFGPGTRLLVL.

This chain uses TRBV19 with TRBJ2-7; 9 bases align to TRBD2. The germline CDR1 and CDR2 sequences are LNHDA and SQIVND (reference sequence). The CDR3 contains 15 residues. The V and J ends lost 5 bases and 6 bases, in that order; junction bases with no gene match: 11. The CDR3, as DNA: TGTGCCAGTAGTCCCCCGGGACTAGCCTCCCTCGAGCAGTACTTC. Encoded protein: CASSPPGLASLEQYF.

This clone was counted a single time. This chain links TRBV19 with TRBJ1-3, with 9 bases fitting TRBD1. In germline, CDR1 is LNHDA, CDR2 SQIVND (reference sequence). The CDR3 runs to 14 residues. Trimming cost V 7 bases and J 7 bases; bases outside gene matches: 8. CDR3 in DNA: TGTGCCAGTAAGTCCTGGGACAGGGATAACACCATATATTTT. Translation: CASKSWDRDNTIYF.

The chain employs TRBV29-1 and TRBJ2-1; 12 nucleotides match TRBD2. Trimming at V came to 5 bases and at J to 0 bases, leaving 11 bases not matched to a gene. Per the germline V gene, CDR1 is SQVTM and CDR2 is ANQGSEA. The CDR3 length is 18 residues. The CDR3 protein is CSVSGLAGGKSSYNEQFF. The CDR3 DNA is TGCAGCGTTTCCGGGCTAGCGGGAGGGAAAAGCTCCTACAATGAGCAGTTCTTC.

The genes are TRBV5-1 and TRBJ1-5, with TRBD1 matching over 8 bases. The ends lost 0 bases at V and 5 bases at J; junction bases unmatched: 1. Germline-derived CDR1 and CDR2 are SGHRS and YFSETQ. The CDR3 is made up of 14 amino acids. DNA of the CDR3: TGCGCCAGCAGCTTGGCAGGGGGCGATCAGCCCCAGCATTTT. It codes for CASSLAGGDQPQHF.

The chain uses TRBV4-3 and TRBJ2-1; 7 bases line up with TRBD1. Germline CDR1 and CDR2: LGHNA and YSLEER. This CDR3 has 15 residues. The V gene end was trimmed by 0 bases and the J gene end by 2 bases; junction bases not matched to a gene: 1. CDR3 residues: CASSQEGQPYNEQFF. The CDR3, as DNA: TGCGCCAGCAGCCAAGAGGGACAGCCCTACAATGAGCAGTTCTTC.

V usage is TRBV15 and J usage is TRBJ1-5; D call uncertain. CDR1 and CDR2 from the germline V gene are LNHNV and YYDKDF (reference sequence). The CDR3 has 14 residues. V lost 0 bases to trimming and J lost 4 bases, with 7 bases between them. CDR3 in amino acids: CATSRDLRNQPQHF. Here the CDR3 DNA reads TGTGCCACCAGCAGAGATCTGAGGAATCAGCCCCAGCATTTT.

J is TRBJ2-1 and V is TRBV11-2, with TRBD2 as a possible D gene (6 bases). Germline assignment: CDR1 SGHAT and CDR2 FQNNGV. Between the trimmed V and J ends, which lost 3 bases and 6 bases, there was a span of 18 bases. This CDR3 comprises 16 residues. As DNA, the CDR3 is TGTGCCAGCAGCTTTAGGGACTCATACTCGACCAATGAGCAGTTCTTC. Protein sequence: CASSFRDSYSTNEQFF. Looking up the rest from reference TRBV11-2 and TRBJ2-1 gives the full variable domain: EAGVAQSPRYKIIEKRQSVAFWCNPISGHATLYWYQQILGQGPKLLIQFQNNGVVDDSQLPKDRFSAERLKGVDSTLKIQPAKLEDSAVYLCASSFRDSYSTNEQFFGPGTRLTVL.

The chain is built from TRBV9 and TRBJ2-1; TRBD1 agrees at 8 bases. The CDR3 is made up of 17 amino acids. V shed 0 bases and J 4 bases; nucleotides not matched to a gene: 9. Germline CDR1 reads SGDLS; CDR2 reads YYNGEE. The CDR3 protein is CASSVGPRQGTYNEQFF. CDR3 DNA sequence: TGTGCCAGCAGCGTAGGCCCGAGACAGGGGACGTACAATGAGCAGTTCTTC.

The rearrangement joins TRBV12-5 to TRBJ1-5, with D hard to call. Deletions cut 6 bases from V and 4 bases from J, with 19 bases between. The CDR3 covers 16 residues. In germline, CDR1 is LGHNT, CDR2 FRNRAP. In DNA form, the CDR3 reads TGTGCTAGTGGCCCCTTCGTCGGGATAGGAAATCAGCCCCAGCATTTT. Amino acids: CASGPFVGIGNQPQHF. The full variable domain, in which reference TRBV12-5 and TRBJ1-5 provide the parts outside the CDR3, is DARVTQTPRHKVTEMGQEVTMRCQPILGHNTVFWYRQTMMQGLELLAYFRNRAPLDDSGMPKDRFSAEMPDATLATLKIQPSEPRDSAVYFCASGPFVGIGNQPQHFGDGTRLSIL.

This sequence joins TRBV6-5 and TRBJ2-3; D unclear. The length of the CDR3 is 14 residues. In germline, CDR1 is MNHEY, CDR2 SVGAGI. V gave up 0 bases and J gave up 5 bases, with 9 bases separating them. CDR3 coding DNA: TGTGCCAGCAGTTACTCGTTCAAGGGAGATACGCAGTATTTT. Protein product: CASSYSFKGDTQYF.

V is TRBV5-6 and J is TRBJ1-2, with a weak D call TRBD1 (5 bases). V gave up 4 bases and J gave up 2 bases, with 24 bases separating them. CDR1 is SGHDT, CDR2 YYEEEE, per germline. The CDR3 is 18 residues long. For the CDR3, the DNA is TGTGCCAGCAGCGAACCCGGAAGGTCGGCAGGGCCCAACTATGGCTACACCTTC. Protein product: CASSEPGRSAGPNYGYTF. Together with reference TRBV5-6 and TRBJ1-2, the CDR3 gives the full variable domain: DAGVTQSPTHLIKTRGQQVTLRCSPKSGHDTVSWYQQALGQGPQFIFQYYEEEERQRGNFPDRFSGHQFPNYSSELNVNALLLGDSALYLCASSEPGRSAGPNYGYTFGSGTRLTVV.